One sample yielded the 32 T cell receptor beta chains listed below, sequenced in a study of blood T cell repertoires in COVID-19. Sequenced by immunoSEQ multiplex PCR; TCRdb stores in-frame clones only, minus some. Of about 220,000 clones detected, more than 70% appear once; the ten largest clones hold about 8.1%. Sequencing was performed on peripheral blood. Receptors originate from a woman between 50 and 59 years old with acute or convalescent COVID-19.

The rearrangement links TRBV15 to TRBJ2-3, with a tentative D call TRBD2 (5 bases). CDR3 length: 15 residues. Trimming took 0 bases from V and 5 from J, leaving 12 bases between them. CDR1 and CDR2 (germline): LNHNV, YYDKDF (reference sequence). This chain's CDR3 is CATSRDRAAGDTQYF. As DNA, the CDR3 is TGTGCCACCAGCAGAGATAGGGCGGCGGGAGATACGCAGTATTTT. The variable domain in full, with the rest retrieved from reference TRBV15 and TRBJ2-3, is DAMVIQNPRYQVTQFGKPVTLSCSQTLNHNVMYWYQQKSSQAPKLLFHYYDKDFNNEADTPDNFQSRRPNTSFCFLDIRSPGLGDTAMYLCATSRDRAAGDTQYFGPGTRLTVL.

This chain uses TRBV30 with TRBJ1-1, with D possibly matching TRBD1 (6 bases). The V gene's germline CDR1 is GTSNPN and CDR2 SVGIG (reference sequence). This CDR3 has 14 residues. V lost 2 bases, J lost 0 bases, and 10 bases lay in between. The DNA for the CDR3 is TGTGCCTGGAGTCCAGGGGATCTGAACACTGAAGCTTTCTTT. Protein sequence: CAWSPGDLNTEAFF.

CDR3 region: CAISVSRVSSGNTIYF. CDR3 coding DNA: TGTGCCATCAGTGTGTCCCGGGTAAGCTCTGGAAACACCATATATTTT. The chain links TRBV10-3 to TRBJ1-3; unclear D gene. The CDR3 loop spans 16 amino acids. Germline V CDR1 and CDR2: ENHRY, SYGVKD. V lost 4 bases to trimming and J lost 0 bases, with 13 bases between them.

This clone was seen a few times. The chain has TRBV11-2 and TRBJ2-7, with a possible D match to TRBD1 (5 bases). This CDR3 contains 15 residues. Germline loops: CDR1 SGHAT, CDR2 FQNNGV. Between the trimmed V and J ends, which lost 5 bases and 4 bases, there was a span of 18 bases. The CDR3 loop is CASSPDLGKGYEQYF. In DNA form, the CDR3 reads TGTGCCAGCAGCCCTGACCTAGGGAAGGGGTACGAGCAGTACTTC.

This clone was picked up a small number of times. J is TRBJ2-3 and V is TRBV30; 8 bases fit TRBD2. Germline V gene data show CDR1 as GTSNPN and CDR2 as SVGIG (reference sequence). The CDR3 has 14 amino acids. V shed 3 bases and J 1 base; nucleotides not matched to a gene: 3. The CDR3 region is CAWSPGGGTDTQYF. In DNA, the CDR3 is TGTGCCTGGAGCCCGGGAGGGGGCACAGATACGCAGTATTTT.

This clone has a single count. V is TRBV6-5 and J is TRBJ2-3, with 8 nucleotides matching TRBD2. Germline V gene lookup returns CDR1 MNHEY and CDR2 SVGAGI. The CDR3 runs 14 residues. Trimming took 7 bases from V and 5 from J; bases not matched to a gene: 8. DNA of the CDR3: TGTGCCAGCACCAGAGGGACTAGACTAGATACGCAGTATTTT. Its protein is CASTRGTRLDTQYF.

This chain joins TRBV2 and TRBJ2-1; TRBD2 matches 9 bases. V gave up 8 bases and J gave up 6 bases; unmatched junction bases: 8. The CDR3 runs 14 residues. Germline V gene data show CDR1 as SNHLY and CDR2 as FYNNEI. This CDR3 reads CASFSGRTLNEQFF. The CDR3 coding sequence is TGTGCCAGCTTTAGCGGGAGAACCCTCAATGAGCAGTTCTTC.

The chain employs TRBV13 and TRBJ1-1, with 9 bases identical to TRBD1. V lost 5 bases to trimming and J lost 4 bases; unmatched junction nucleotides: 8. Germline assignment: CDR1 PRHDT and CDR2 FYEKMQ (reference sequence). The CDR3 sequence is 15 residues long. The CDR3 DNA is TGTGCCAGCAGCATGCGGACAGGGGCCATCACTGAAGCTTTCTTT. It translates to CASSMRTGAITEAFF.

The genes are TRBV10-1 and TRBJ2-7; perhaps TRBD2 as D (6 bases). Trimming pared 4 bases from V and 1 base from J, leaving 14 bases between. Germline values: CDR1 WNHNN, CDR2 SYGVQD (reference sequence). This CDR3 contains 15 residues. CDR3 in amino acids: CASSGRPEGSYEQYF. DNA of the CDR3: TGCGCCAGCAGTGGACGTCCGGAGGGGTCCTACGAGCAGTACTTC.

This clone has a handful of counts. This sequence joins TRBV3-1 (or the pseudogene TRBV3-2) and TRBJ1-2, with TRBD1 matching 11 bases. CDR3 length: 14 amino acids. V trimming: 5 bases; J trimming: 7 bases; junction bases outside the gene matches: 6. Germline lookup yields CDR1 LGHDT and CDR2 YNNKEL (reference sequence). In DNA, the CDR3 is TGTGCCAGCAGCAACCGGGACAGGGGGAGTGGCTACACCTTC. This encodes CASSNRDRGSGYTF.

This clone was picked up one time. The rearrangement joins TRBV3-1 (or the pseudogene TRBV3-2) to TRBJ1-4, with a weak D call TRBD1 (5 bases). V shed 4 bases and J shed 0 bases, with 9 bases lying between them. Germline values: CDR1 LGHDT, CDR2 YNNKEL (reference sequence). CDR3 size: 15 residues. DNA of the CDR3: TGTGCCAGCAGCCCAGGAGGGGCAACTAATGAAAAACTGTTTTTT. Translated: CASSPGGATNEKLFF.

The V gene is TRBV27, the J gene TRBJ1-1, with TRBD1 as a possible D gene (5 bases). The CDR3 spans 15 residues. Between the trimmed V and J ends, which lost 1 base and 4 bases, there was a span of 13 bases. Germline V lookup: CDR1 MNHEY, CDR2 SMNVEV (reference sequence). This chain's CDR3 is CASSLLGGVGTEAFF. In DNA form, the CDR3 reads TGTGCCAGCAGTTTATTAGGAGGGGTAGGCACTGAAGCTTTCTTT.

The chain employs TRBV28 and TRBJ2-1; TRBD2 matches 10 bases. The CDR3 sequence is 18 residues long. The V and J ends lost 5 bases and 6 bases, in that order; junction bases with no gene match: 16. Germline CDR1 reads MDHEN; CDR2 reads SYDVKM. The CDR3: CASSPPRPASGRANEQFF. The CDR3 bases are TGTGCCAGCAGTCCCCCACGTCCAGCTAGCGGGAGAGCCAATGAGCAGTTCTTC.

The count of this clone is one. Here the CDR3 DNA reads TGTGCCAGCAGCCGACGGACAGGGAGGACTGGGGCCAACGTCCTGACTTTC. Protein sequence: CASSRRTGRTGANVLTF. The chain is built from TRBV11-2 and TRBJ2-6, with 8 bases aligning to TRBD1. V gave up 5 bases and J gave up 2 bases; unmatched junction bases: 8. The length of the CDR3 is 17 residues. Germline assignment: CDR1 SGHAT and CDR2 FQNNGV.

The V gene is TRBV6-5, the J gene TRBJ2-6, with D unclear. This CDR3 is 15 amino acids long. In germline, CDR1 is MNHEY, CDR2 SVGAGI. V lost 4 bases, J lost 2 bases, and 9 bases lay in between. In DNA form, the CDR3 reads TGTGCCAGCAGTTTTGAGCGAACTGGGGCCAACGTCCTGACTTTC. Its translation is CASSFERTGANVLTF.

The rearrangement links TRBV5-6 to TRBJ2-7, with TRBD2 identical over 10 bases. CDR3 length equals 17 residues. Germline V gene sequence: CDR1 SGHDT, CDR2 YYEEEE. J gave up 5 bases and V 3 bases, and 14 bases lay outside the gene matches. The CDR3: CASSWRLAGAPVNEQYF. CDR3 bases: TGTGCCAGCAGCTGGAGGCTAGCGGGAGCCCCAGTGAACGAGCAGTACTTC.

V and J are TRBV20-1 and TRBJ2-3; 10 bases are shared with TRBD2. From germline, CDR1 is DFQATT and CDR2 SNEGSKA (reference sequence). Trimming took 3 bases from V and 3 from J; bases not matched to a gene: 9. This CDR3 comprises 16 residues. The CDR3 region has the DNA TGCAGTGCTAGTCCCCATTTAGCGGGAGGAACAGATACGCAGTATTTT. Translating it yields CSASPHLAGGTDTQYF.

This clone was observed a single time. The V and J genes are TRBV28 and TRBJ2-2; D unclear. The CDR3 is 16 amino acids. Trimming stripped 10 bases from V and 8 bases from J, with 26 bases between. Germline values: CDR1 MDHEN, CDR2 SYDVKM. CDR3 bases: TGTGCCATCCTCTCGGCGAGACAACCCCTTGGGGGGGAGCTGTTTTTT. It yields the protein CAILSARQPLGGELFF.

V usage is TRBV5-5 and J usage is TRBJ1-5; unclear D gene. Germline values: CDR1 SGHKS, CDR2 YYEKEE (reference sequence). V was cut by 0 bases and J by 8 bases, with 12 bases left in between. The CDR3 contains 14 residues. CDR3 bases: TGTGCCAGCAGCTTGGAGGCAGGAGGAAAGCCCCAGCATTTT. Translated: CASSLEAGGKPQHF.

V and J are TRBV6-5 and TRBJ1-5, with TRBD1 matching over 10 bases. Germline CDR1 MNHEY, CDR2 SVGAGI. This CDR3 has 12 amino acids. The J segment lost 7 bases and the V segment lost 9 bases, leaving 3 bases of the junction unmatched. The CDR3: CASGQGVQPQHF. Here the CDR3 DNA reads TGTGCCAGTGGACAGGGGGTCCAGCCCCAGCATTTT.

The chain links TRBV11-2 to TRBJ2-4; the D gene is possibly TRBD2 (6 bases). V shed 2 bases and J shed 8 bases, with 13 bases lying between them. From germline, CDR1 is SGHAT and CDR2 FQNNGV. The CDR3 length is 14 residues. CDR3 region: CASSLMTSRDIQYF. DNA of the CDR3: TGTGCCAGCAGCTTAATGACTAGTCGGGACATTCAGTACTTC.

CDR3 in amino acids: CASSLAGVGTGELFF. The CDR3 bases are TGTGCCAGCAGTCTAGCGGGAGTTGGCACCGGGGAGCTGTTTTTT. The chain has TRBV7-9 and TRBJ2-2; 10 positions match TRBD2. The CDR3 spans 15 residues. J lost 4 bases, V lost 6 bases, and 5 bases had no gene match. CDR1 SEHNR and CDR2 FQNEAQ come from the germline V gene (reference sequence).

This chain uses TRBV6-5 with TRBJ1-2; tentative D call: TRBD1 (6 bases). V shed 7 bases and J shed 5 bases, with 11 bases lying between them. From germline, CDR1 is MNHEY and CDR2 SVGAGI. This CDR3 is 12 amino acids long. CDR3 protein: CASTRGGYGYTF. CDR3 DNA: TGTGCCAGCACGAGGGGGGGTTATGGCTACACCTTC.

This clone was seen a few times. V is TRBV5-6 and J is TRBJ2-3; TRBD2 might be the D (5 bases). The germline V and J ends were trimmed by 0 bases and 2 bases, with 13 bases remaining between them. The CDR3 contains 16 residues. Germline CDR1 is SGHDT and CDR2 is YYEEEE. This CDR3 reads CASSLGLWELTDTQYF. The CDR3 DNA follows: TGTGCCAGCAGCTTGGGGCTCTGGGAGCTCACAGATACGCAGTATTTT. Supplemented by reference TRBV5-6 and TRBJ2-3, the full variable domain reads DAGVTQSPTHLIKTRGQQVTLRCSPKSGHDTVSWYQQALGQGPQFIFQYYEEEERQRGNFPDRFSGHQFPNYSSELNVNALLLGDSALYLCASSLGLWELTDTQYFGPGTRLTVL.

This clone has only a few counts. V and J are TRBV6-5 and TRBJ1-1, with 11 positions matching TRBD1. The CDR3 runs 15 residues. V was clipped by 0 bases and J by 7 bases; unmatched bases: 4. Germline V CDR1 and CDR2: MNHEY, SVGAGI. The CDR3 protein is CASSYSGTGGGEAFF. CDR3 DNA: TGTGCCAGCAGTTACTCAGGGACAGGGGGTGGTGAAGCTTTCTTT.

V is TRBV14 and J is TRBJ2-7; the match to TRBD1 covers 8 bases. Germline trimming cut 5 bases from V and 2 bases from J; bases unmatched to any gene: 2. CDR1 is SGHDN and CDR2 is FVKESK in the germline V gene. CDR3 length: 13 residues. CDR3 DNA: TGTGCCAGCAGCTCGGACAGGGCCTACGAGCAGTACTTC. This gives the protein CASSSDRAYEQYF.

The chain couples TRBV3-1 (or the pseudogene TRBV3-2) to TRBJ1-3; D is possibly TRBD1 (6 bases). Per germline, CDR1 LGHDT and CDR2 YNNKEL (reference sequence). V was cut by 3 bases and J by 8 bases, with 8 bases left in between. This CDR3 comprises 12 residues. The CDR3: CASSHRQDTIYF. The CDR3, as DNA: TGTGCCAGCAGCCATCGACAGGACACCATATATTTT.

Here the CDR3 DNA reads TGTGCCAGCAGTTTATTACGGGACAGGGGCGGCTACGAGCAGTACTTC. Translated, it gives CASSLLRDRGGYEQYF. The chain combines TRBV27 with TRBJ2-7, with TRBD1 matching over 10 bases. The CDR3 extends over 16 amino acids. CDR1 is MNHEY, CDR2 SMNVEV, per germline (reference sequence). The junction had 6 bases not matched to a gene; V was cut back by 1 base and J by 3 bases.

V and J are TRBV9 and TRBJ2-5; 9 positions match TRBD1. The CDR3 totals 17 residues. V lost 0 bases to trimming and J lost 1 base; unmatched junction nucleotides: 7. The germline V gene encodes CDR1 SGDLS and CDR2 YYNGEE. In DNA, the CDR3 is TGTGCCAGCAGCGTAGTAAAGGGACAGGGTTTCCAAGAGACCCAGTACTTC. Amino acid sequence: CASSVVKGQGFQETQYF.

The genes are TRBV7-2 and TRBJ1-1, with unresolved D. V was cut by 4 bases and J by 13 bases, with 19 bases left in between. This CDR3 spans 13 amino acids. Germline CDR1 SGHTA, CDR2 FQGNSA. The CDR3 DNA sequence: TGTGCCAGCAGCTCTGCAGCCGACAAGGATGTTTTCTTT. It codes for CASSSAADKDVFF. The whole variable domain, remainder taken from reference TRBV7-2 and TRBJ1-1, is GAGVSQSPSNKVTEKGKDVELRCDPISGHTALYWYRQSLGQGLEFLIYFQGNSAPDKSGLPSDRFSAERTGGSVSTLTIQRTQQEDSAVYLCASSSAADKDVFFGQGTRLTVV.

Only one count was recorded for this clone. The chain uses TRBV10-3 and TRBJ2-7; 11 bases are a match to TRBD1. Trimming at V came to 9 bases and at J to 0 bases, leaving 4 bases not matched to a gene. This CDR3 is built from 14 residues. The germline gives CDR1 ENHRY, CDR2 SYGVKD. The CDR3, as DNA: TGTGCCATTGCCGGGACAGGGGGCTCCTACGAGCAGTACTTC. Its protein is CAIAGTGGSYEQYF.

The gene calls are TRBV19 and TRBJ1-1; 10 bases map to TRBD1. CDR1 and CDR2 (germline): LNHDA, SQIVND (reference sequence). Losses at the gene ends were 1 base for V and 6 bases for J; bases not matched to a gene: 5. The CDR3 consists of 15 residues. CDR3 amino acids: CASSIAGQGTPEAFF. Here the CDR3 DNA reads TGTGCCAGTAGTATAGCGGGACAGGGGACTCCTGAAGCTTTCTTT.